A selection of T cell receptor beta chains follows, all from one sample in a study of Graves' ophthalmopathy and Graves' hyperthyroidism. TCRdb re-called the multiplex PCR reads through MiXCR, storing one row per CDR3 protein. This repertoire shows 450,000 to 600,000 distinct CDR3 sequences, approximately 37% found once; its top ten account for over 3.5%. Sequencing was done on a sample of peripheral blood or thyroid tissue (not recorded which). The receptors originated from an adult man with Graves' hyperthyroidism. CDR3s include the opening cysteine and the closing phenylalanine or tryptophan. Fields, in order: D gene, clone size, CDR3 length, V gene, J gene, CDR3 DNA, CDR3 protein. D genes are given only for firm matches. Clone size is stated in some rows and not others, as once, few, many or a class when expanded.

d_call: NA; clone_size: many; cdr3_length: 15; v_call: TRBV5-1; j_call: TRBJ1-1; cdr3_nt: TGCGCCAGCAGCTTGTATGGGGAGCCGAACACTGAAGCTTTCTTT; cdr3_aa: CASSLYGEPNTEAFF
d_call: TRBD1; clone_size: NA; cdr3_length: 13; v_call: TRBV9; j_call: TRBJ1-2; cdr3_nt: TGTGCCAGCAGCGTAGGACAGGGCCAAGGCTACACCTTC; cdr3_aa: CASSVGQGQGYTF
d_call: NA; clone_size: NA; cdr3_length: 16; v_call: TRBV4-1; j_call: TRBJ2-7; cdr3_nt: TGCGCCAGCAGCCAACACTCCGGGACACAATTTTACGAGCAGTACTTC; cdr3_aa: CASSQHSGTQFYEQYF
d_call: TRBD1; clone_size: NA; cdr3_length: 16; v_call: TRBV5-5; j_call: TRBJ2-3; cdr3_nt: TGTGCCAGCAGCCAACTTCAGGGGGCTAAGGCAGATACGCAGTATTTT; cdr3_aa: CASSQLQGAKADTQYF
d_call: NA; clone_size: NA; cdr3_length: 13; v_call: TRBV4-1; j_call: TRBJ1-2; cdr3_nt: TGCGCCAGCAGCCCCACGACAGTCTATGGCTACACCTTC; cdr3_aa: CASSPTTVYGYTF
d_call: TRBD1; clone_size: NA; cdr3_length: 16; v_call: TRBV4-1; j_call: TRBJ2-7; cdr3_nt: TGCGCCAGCAGCCAAGACTACGGGACAGTCGCCTACGAGCAGTACTTC; cdr3_aa: CASSQDYGTVAYEQYF
d_call: NA; clone_size: NA; cdr3_length: 16; v_call: TRBV4-1; j_call: TRBJ2-2; cdr3_nt: TGCGCCAGCAGCCAAGCGGGGTTGGGTATCACCGGGGAGCTGTTTTTT; cdr3_aa: CASSQAGLGITGELFF
d_call: NA; clone_size: NA; cdr3_length: 19; v_call: TRBV6-5; j_call: TRBJ2-5; cdr3_nt: TGTGCCAGCAGTTACTCACCGCCGGTTCTACCGGGGGGCTGGGAGACCCAGTACTTC; cdr3_aa: CASSYSPPVLPGGWETQYF
d_call: NA; clone_size: NA; cdr3_length: 17; v_call: TRBV7-2; j_call: TRBJ1-3; cdr3_nt: TGTGCCAGCAGCTTCGGCAGGGAGCGTCCCTATGGCAACACCATATATTTT; cdr3_aa: CASSFGRERPYGNTIYF
d_call: TRBD1; clone_size: NA; cdr3_length: 12; v_call: TRBV29-1; j_call: TRBJ1-2; cdr3_nt: TGCAGCGTTCTGGACAGGGGGCTCGGCTACACCTTC; cdr3_aa: CSVLDRGLGYTF
d_call: TRBD1; clone_size: many; cdr3_length: 15; v_call: TRBV9; j_call: TRBJ1-5; cdr3_nt: TGTGCCAGCAGCGTGACAGGGGGGACCAATCAGCCCCAGCATTTT; cdr3_aa: CASSVTGGTNQPQHF
d_call: TRBD1; clone_size: many; cdr3_length: 13; v_call: TRBV2; j_call: TRBJ1-6; cdr3_nt: TGTGCCAGCGGGACAGGGGGTAATTCACCCCTCCACTTT; cdr3_aa: CASGTGGNSPLHF
d_call: NA; clone_size: many; cdr3_length: 10; v_call: TRBV20-1; j_call: TRBJ1-1; cdr3_nt: TGCAGTGCTCAAGACACTGAAGCTTTCTTT; cdr3_aa: CSAQDTEAFF
d_call: NA; clone_size: many; cdr3_length: 15; v_call: TRBV7-8; j_call: TRBJ2-5; cdr3_nt: TGTGCCAGCAGCTTAGAGTGGGGGGGCGGAGAGACCCAGTACTTC; cdr3_aa: CASSLEWGGGETQYF
d_call: NA; clone_size: many; cdr3_length: 15; v_call: TRBV4-1; j_call: TRBJ2-5; cdr3_nt: TGCGCCAGCAGCCAAGTTATGGGAAACCAAGAGACCCAGTACTTC; cdr3_aa: CASSQVMGNQETQYF
d_call: NA; clone_size: NA; cdr3_length: 13; v_call: TRBV6-1; j_call: TRBJ1-2; cdr3_nt: TGTGCCAGCAGTGAATGGGCAGCCTATGGCTACACCTTC; cdr3_aa: CASSEWAAYGYTF
d_call: NA; clone_size: few; cdr3_length: 14; v_call: TRBV19; j_call: TRBJ2-2; cdr3_nt: TGTGCCAGTAGTATCGTCGCGAACACCGGGGAGCTGTTTTTT; cdr3_aa: CASSIVANTGELFF
d_call: TRBD1; clone_size: many; cdr3_length: 15; v_call: TRBV5-1; j_call: TRBJ2-5; cdr3_nt: TGCGCCAGCAGCTGGACAGGTATCCTCCAAGAGACCCAGTACTTC; cdr3_aa: CASSWTGILQETQYF
d_call: TRBD2; clone_size: NA; cdr3_length: 19; v_call: TRBV4-1; j_call: TRBJ2-5; cdr3_nt: TGCGCCAGCAGCCAAGATAGGGAAGTAGCGGGGGGCCGCCAAGAGACCCAGTACTTC; cdr3_aa: CASSQDREVAGGRQETQYF
d_call: NA; clone_size: NA; cdr3_length: 12; v_call: TRBV12-3/TRBV12-4; j_call: TRBJ2-1; cdr3_nt: TGTGCCAGCTCCTGGGGGGGCAGTGAGCAGTTCTTC; cdr3_aa: CASSWGGSEQFF
d_call: NA; clone_size: NA; cdr3_length: 13; v_call: TRBV10-3; j_call: TRBJ2-7; cdr3_nt: TGTGCCATCAGTGAACGGTCCAACTACGAGCAGTACTTC; cdr3_aa: CAISERSNYEQYF
d_call: NA; clone_size: NA; cdr3_length: 15; v_call: TRBV5-1; j_call: TRBJ2-7; cdr3_nt: TGCGCCAGCAGCTTGGACGGAAGCTCCTACAATGAGCAGTACTTC; cdr3_aa: CASSLDGSSYNEQYF
d_call: TRBD1; clone_size: many; cdr3_length: 15; v_call: TRBV29-1; j_call: TRBJ2-7; cdr3_nt: TGCAGCGTAAGGACAGGGCGCATCTCAACCTACGAGCAGTACTTC; cdr3_aa: CSVRTGRISTYEQYF
d_call: TRBD2; clone_size: NA; cdr3_length: 14; v_call: TRBV10-3; j_call: TRBJ2-5; cdr3_nt: TGTGCCATAGTTAGCGGGGGGGCCCGGGAGACCCAGTACTTC; cdr3_aa: CAIVSGGARETQYF
d_call: TRBD1; clone_size: NA; cdr3_length: 13; v_call: TRBV2; j_call: TRBJ2-7; cdr3_nt: TGTGCCTCATGGCGGGACAGGGACTACGAGCAGTACTTC; cdr3_aa: CASWRDRDYEQYF
d_call: NA; clone_size: NA; cdr3_length: 14; v_call: TRBV4-1; j_call: TRBJ1-2; cdr3_nt: TGCGCCAGCAGCCATCCGGGGGCGAACTATGGCTACACCTTC; cdr3_aa: CASSHPGANYGYTF
d_call: TRBD2; clone_size: NA; cdr3_length: 18; v_call: TRBV7-2; j_call: TRBJ2-7; cdr3_nt: TGTGCCGGCAGCTTAGTCGTTTCGGCTAGCGGGGGCTCCTACGAGCAGTACTTC; cdr3_aa: CAGSLVVSASGGSYEQYF
d_call: TRBD1; clone_size: NA; cdr3_length: 15; v_call: TRBV29-1; j_call: TRBJ2-5; cdr3_nt: TGCAGCGTTCGACTGACAGGGCAGGTGGAGGAGACCCAGTACTTC; cdr3_aa: CSVRLTGQVEETQYF
d_call: NA; clone_size: many; cdr3_length: 13; v_call: TRBV7-2; j_call: TRBJ2-5; cdr3_nt: TGTGCCAGCAGCTTAGTTAGTGGAGAGACCCAGTACTTC; cdr3_aa: CASSLVSGETQYF
d_call: NA; clone_size: NA; cdr3_length: 15; v_call: TRBV11-1; j_call: TRBJ2-3; cdr3_nt: TGTGCCAGCAGCCCCCCATGGCAGGGGGGAAGTACGCAGTATTTT; cdr3_aa: CASSPPWQGGSTQYF
d_call: TRBD1; clone_size: many; cdr3_length: 15; v_call: TRBV7-8; j_call: TRBJ1-2; cdr3_nt: TGCGCCAGCAGCCGGGAGACAGGGGGCGGCTATGGCTACACCTTC; cdr3_aa: CASSRETGGGYGYTF
d_call: NA; clone_size: NA; cdr3_length: 11; v_call: TRBV20-1; j_call: TRBJ1-1; cdr3_nt: TGCAGTGCTAGAGATCGGGGATGGGCTTTCTTT; cdr3_aa: CSARDRGWAFF
d_call: NA; clone_size: many; cdr3_length: 17; v_call: TRBV5-6; j_call: TRBJ1-3; cdr3_nt: TGTGCCAGCAGCTTGGGAGGAGACAGCCGCTCTGGAAACACCATATATTTT; cdr3_aa: CASSLGGDSRSGNTIYF
d_call: NA; clone_size: NA; cdr3_length: 14; v_call: TRBV13; j_call: TRBJ2-7; cdr3_nt: TGTGCCAGCAGCTTAGGGCGGAGACGCCACGAGCAGTACTTC; cdr3_aa: CASSLGRRRHEQYF
d_call: NA; clone_size: NA; cdr3_length: 12; v_call: TRBV7-3; j_call: TRBJ2-5; cdr3_nt: TGTGCTAGAGATCCCCGGCAAGAGACCCAGTACTTC; cdr3_aa: CARDPRQETQYF
d_call: NA; clone_size: many; cdr3_length: 15; v_call: TRBV10-3; j_call: TRBJ2-7; cdr3_nt: TGTGCCATCAGTGAGGCCGGGGCTATCCAGTACGAGCAGTACTTC; cdr3_aa: CAISEAGAIQYEQYF
d_call: TRBD2; clone_size: NA; cdr3_length: 13; v_call: TRBV7-9; j_call: TRBJ2-7; cdr3_nt: TGTGCCATTCCGACTAGCGGGGGCAATGAGCAGTACTTC; cdr3_aa: CAIPTSGGNEQYF
d_call: TRBD2; clone_size: many; cdr3_length: 15; v_call: TRBV6-5; j_call: TRBJ2-2; cdr3_nt: TGTGCCAGCTGCCTAGCGGGGGGAAACACCGGGGAGCTGTTTTTT; cdr3_aa: CASCLAGGNTGELFF
d_call: TRBD1; clone_size: NA; cdr3_length: 13; v_call: TRBV29-1; j_call: TRBJ1-2; cdr3_nt: TGCAGCGTTGAACAGGGGGCAGAGGCTAGCTACACCTTC; cdr3_aa: CSVEQGAEASYTF
d_call: NA; clone_size: many; cdr3_length: 16; v_call: TRBV20-1; j_call: TRBJ1-2; cdr3_nt: TGCAGTGCTGACAATTGGGGGACGAACCTTAACTATGGCTACACCTTC; cdr3_aa: CSADNWGTNLNYGYTF
d_call: NA; clone_size: NA; cdr3_length: 14; v_call: TRBV7-8; j_call: TRBJ2-5; cdr3_nt: TGTGCCAGCAGCTTATTGGGACAACAAGAGACCCAGTACTTC; cdr3_aa: CASSLLGQQETQYF
d_call: NA; clone_size: many; cdr3_length: 13; v_call: TRBV6-5; j_call: TRBJ2-5; cdr3_nt: TGTGCCACCCGGTTGTCAGGTCAAGAGACCCAGTACTTC; cdr3_aa: CATRLSGQETQYF
d_call: NA; clone_size: few; cdr3_length: 15; v_call: TRBV4-1; j_call: TRBJ1-1; cdr3_nt: TGCGCCAGCAGCCAAGGGTGGGGGGCTGACACTGAAGCTTTCTTT; cdr3_aa: CASSQGWGADTEAFF
d_call: TRBD1; clone_size: few; cdr3_length: 16; v_call: TRBV4-1; j_call: TRBJ2-7; cdr3_nt: TGCGCCAGCAGCCAAGGATATCCCGGACAGGGTTACGAGCAGTACTTC; cdr3_aa: CASSQGYPGQGYEQYF
d_call: NA; clone_size: many; cdr3_length: 18; v_call: TRBV6-1; j_call: TRBJ2-2; cdr3_nt: TGTGCCAGCAGTGAAGCAAGAGGGGGACACCCTTTTACCGGGGAGCTGTTTTTT; cdr3_aa: CASSEARGGHPFTGELFF
d_call: NA; clone_size: NA; cdr3_length: 15; v_call: TRBV7-9; j_call: TRBJ1-5; cdr3_nt: TGTGCCAGCAGCACAGTGCTCGGCGGCTATCAGCCCCAGCATTTT; cdr3_aa: CASSTVLGGYQPQHF
d_call: TRBD2; clone_size: NA; cdr3_length: 17; v_call: TRBV9; j_call: TRBJ2-5; cdr3_nt: TGTGCCAGCAGCGAAACCGGACTAGCGGGGATCCAAGAGACCCAGTACTTC; cdr3_aa: CASSETGLAGIQETQYF
d_call: NA; clone_size: NA; cdr3_length: 15; v_call: TRBV7-9; j_call: TRBJ2-7; cdr3_nt: TGTGCCAGCAGCGTATCCGGGAAAGTCCCGAATCCAGTTCCCTTC; cdr3_aa: CASSVSGKVPNPVPF
d_call: TRBD2; clone_size: NA; cdr3_length: 17; v_call: TRBV15; j_call: TRBJ2-1; cdr3_nt: TGTGCCACCAGCAGCGATAGAGCGGGAGGGTCCTACAATGAGCAGTTCTTC; cdr3_aa: CATSSDRAGGSYNEQFF
d_call: NA; clone_size: many; cdr3_length: 14; v_call: TRBV6-5; j_call: TRBJ1-1; cdr3_nt: TGTGCCAGCACTGGCGGACGAGGAGGCCCTGAAGCTTTCTTT; cdr3_aa: CASTGGRGGPEAFF
d_call: TRBD1; clone_size: many; cdr3_length: 16; v_call: TRBV2; j_call: TRBJ1-2; cdr3_nt: TGTGCCAGCAGTGAAGCACGACAGGGGGCGCACAATGGCTACACCTTC; cdr3_aa: CASSEARQGAHNGYTF
d_call: NA; clone_size: many; cdr3_length: 15; v_call: TRBV29-1; j_call: TRBJ1-1; cdr3_nt: TGCAGCGTAGACGCCGGGACTGTTATGAACACTGAAGCTTTCTTT; cdr3_aa: CSVDAGTVMNTEAFF
d_call: NA; clone_size: NA; cdr3_length: 15; v_call: TRBV10-3; j_call: TRBJ1-2; cdr3_nt: TGTGCCATCAGTGAGTCGAGCAGGTCCCACTATGGCTACACCTTC; cdr3_aa: CAISESSRSHYGYTF
d_call: NA; clone_size: few; cdr3_length: 14; v_call: TRBV28; j_call: TRBJ1-5; cdr3_nt: TGTGCCAGCATCGGGGGCGTGCCCGGGCAGCCCCAGCATTTT; cdr3_aa: CASIGGVPGQPQHF
d_call: NA; clone_size: NA; cdr3_length: 16; v_call: TRBV24-1; j_call: TRBJ2-2; cdr3_nt: TGTGCCAGCAGTTTACTAGGCCACACGAACACCGGGGAGCTGTTTTTT; cdr3_aa: CASSLLGHTNTGELFF
d_call: TRBD1; clone_size: NA; cdr3_length: 14; v_call: TRBV10-3; j_call: TRBJ2-7; cdr3_nt: TGTGCCACCTTGGGACAGGGGCTAGGCTCTGAGCAGTACTTC; cdr3_aa: CATLGQGLGSEQYF
d_call: NA; clone_size: many; cdr3_length: 15; v_call: TRBV6-1; j_call: TRBJ1-2; cdr3_nt: TGTGCCAGCAGTGAAGGAATGGGAACTAACTATGGCTACACCTTC; cdr3_aa: CASSEGMGTNYGYTF
d_call: TRBD1; clone_size: NA; cdr3_length: 16; v_call: TRBV29-1; j_call: TRBJ1-2; cdr3_nt: TGCAGCGTTGAGAGGTTACAGGGGGCGTCTAACTATGGCTACACCTTC; cdr3_aa: CSVERLQGASNYGYTF